This entry is about one T cell receptor beta chain. What it binds is not known. There are 15 residues in the CDR3. V lost 0 bases and J 6 bases, leaving 12 bases between the germline ends. Germline V gene lookup returns CDR1 LGHNA and CDR2 YNFKEQ. Assay used: immunoSEQ multiplex PCR; TCRdb lists only in-frame clones, some missing. The table shows about 280,000 clones, with 80% to 90% occurring only once. As to treatment: over 15 received Ad26.COV2.S at low or high dose, single or two shots; roughly five received placebo; per-sample allocation not given. Samples analyzed were those drawn on day 63 after the first vaccine or placebo injection. This sample was included in a study of Ad26.COV2.S vaccination and SARS-CoV-2 variants. Regarding the study as a whole: Breadth measured for non-spike TCRs was similar across vaccine and placebo recipients.

The rearrangement links TRBV4-2 to TRBJ2-1, with D perhaps TRBD2 (5 bases). The material was peripheral blood, obtained in a trial of Ad26.COV2.S vaccine versus placebo. The TCR originated in a person aged 18-60 years who received the Ad26.COV2.S COVID-19 vaccine or a placebo. This chain's CDR3 is CASSQDRFAGNEQFF. The CDR3 nucleotides read TGTGCCAGCAGCCAAGATAGGTTCGCGGGCAATGAGCAGTTCTTC.